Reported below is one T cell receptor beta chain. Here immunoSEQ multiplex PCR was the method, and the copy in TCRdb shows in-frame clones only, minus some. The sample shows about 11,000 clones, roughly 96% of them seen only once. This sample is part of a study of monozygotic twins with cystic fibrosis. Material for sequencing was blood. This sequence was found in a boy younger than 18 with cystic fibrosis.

The CDR3 reads CASSPWAGLNTGELFF. CDR3 in DNA: TGCGCCAGCAGCCCTTGGGCAGGTTTGAACACCGGGGAGCTGTTTTTT. The chain is built from TRBV4-3 and TRBJ2-2; D uncertain. Germline CDR1 reads LGHNA; CDR2 reads YSLEER. The CDR3 runs 16 residues. V shed 4 bases and J shed 1 base, with 13 bases lying between them.